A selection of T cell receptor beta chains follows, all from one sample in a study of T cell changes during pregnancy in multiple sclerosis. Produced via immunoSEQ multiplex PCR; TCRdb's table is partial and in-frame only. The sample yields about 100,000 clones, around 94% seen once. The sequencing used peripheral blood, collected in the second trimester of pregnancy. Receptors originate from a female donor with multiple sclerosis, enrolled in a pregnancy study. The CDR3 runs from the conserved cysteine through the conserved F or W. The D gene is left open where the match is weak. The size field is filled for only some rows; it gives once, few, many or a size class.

CASSYKGQGGYGYTF,TGTGCCAGCAGTTACAAGGGACAGGGAGGCTATGGCTACACCTTC,TRBJ1-2,TRBV27,once,TRBD1
CASSLDRVFPDTQYF,TGCGCCAGCAGCTTGGACAGGGTTTTTCCAGATACGCAGTATTTT,TRBJ2-3,TRBV5-1,.,.
CASSEGPQGALYEQYF,TGTGCCAGCAGTGAAGGGCCACAGGGGGCCCTCTACGAGCAGTACTTC,TRBJ2-7,TRBV2,.,TRBD1
CASSLAGGDVGGYTF,TGCGCCAGCAGCTTGGCGGGCGGGGACGTCGGTGGCTACACCTTC,TRBJ1-2,TRBV5-1,.,.
CAWSTVFGNSPLHF,TGTGCCTGGAGCACAGTATTTGGGAATTCACCCCTCCACTTT,TRBJ1-6,TRBV30,.,.
CASSLGLGSGDTQYF,TGTGCCAGCAGCCTCGGACTGGGATCGGGAGATACGCAGTATTTT,TRBJ2-3,TRBV7-2,.,.
CASSAPQGNYGYTF,TGTGCCAGCAGTGCACCTCAGGGGAACTATGGCTACACCTTC,TRBJ1-2,TRBV9,.,.
CAWSTPDRQDTEAFF,TGTGCCTGGAGTACCCCCGACCGGCAGGACACTGAAGCTTTCTTT,TRBJ1-1,TRBV30,few,.
CASSGGASGSYEQYF,TGTGCCAGCAGCGGGGGGGCTAGCGGGTCCTACGAGCAGTACTTC,TRBJ2-7,TRBV9,.,TRBD2
CASSVVSGGGEAFF,TGTGCCAGCAGCGTAGTTTCAGGAGGTGGCGAAGCTTTCTTT,TRBJ1-1,TRBV9,.,.
CASSGGTDFEQYF,TGCGCCAGCAGCGGCGGGACAGATTTCGAGCAGTACTTC,TRBJ2-7,TRBV5-1,.,.
CASSRTRGETGELFF,TGTGCCAGCAGTAGGACTAGAGGTGAAACCGGGGAGCTGTTTTTT,TRBJ2-2,TRBV2,.,TRBD2
CASSERVNEKLFF,TGTGCCAGTAGTGAGAGGGTTAATGAAAAACTGTTTTTT,TRBJ1-4,TRBV19,.,.
CASSLAPGGQQTQYF,TGTGCCAGCAGCTTGGCTCCAGGGGGCCAGCAGACCCAGTACTTC,TRBJ2-5,TRBV5-5,.,TRBD1
CASSTWTSGTPFYEQYF,TGTGCCAGCAGTACGTGGACTAGCGGGACTCCCTTCTACGAGCAGTACTTC,TRBJ2-7,TRBV27,once,TRBD2
CASSPAKRNTIYF,TGTGCCAGCAGCCCAGCGAAGCGAAACACCATATATTTT,TRBJ1-3,TRBV7-8,.,.
CASSLSGGLEPQHF,TGCGCCAGCAGCTTGTCGGGGGGCCTGGAGCCCCAGCATTTT,TRBJ1-5,TRBV5-1,.,.
CASSPGTEYNSPLHF,TGTGCCAGTAGTCCCGGGACTGAGTATAATTCACCCCTCCACTTT,TRBJ1-6,TRBV19,.,.
CASSESSLSSYNEQFF,TGCGCCAGCAGTGAGTCGAGTCTTTCCTCCTACAATGAGCAGTTCTTC,TRBJ2-1,TRBV10-1,once,.
CASSIPLSPGELFF,TGTGCCAGTAGTATTCCTCTTAGTCCCGGGGAGCTGTTTTTT,TRBJ2-2,TRBV19,.,.
CASSLARGGAYF,TGTGCCAGCAGCTTAGCTCGGGGAGGGGCGTACTTC,TRBJ2-7,TRBV7-9,.,TRBD2
CASRRSSGANVLTF,TGTGCCAGCCGACGGAGTTCTGGGGCCAACGTCCTGACTTTC,TRBJ2-6,TRBV6-5,once,.
CASVGGGVNEQYF,TGCGCCAGCGTGGGAGGGGGAGTAAACGAGCAGTACTTC,TRBJ2-7,TRBV10-1,.,.
CASSSGQGVGGYTF,TGTGCCAGCAGCTCCGGACAGGGCGTGGGCGGCTACACCTTC,TRBJ1-2,TRBV7-3,.,TRBD1